A single sample is the source of the 25 T cell receptor beta chains below, sequenced in a study of shared clonotypes between healthy human individuals. TCRdb's table, derived via immunoSEQ multiplex PCR, lists solely in-frame clones and lacks some. The table lists 950,000 to 1,300,000 clones, about 76% of them singletons. Input material: memory CD4+ T cells sorted from blood. Indicated subset: CD45RA-negative fraction. The receptor source for this set is a young man in good health.

The chain links TRBV5-1 to TRBJ1-3; tentatively, D is TRBD1 (5 bases). V was pared by 5 bases and J by 0 bases, with 15 bases between. CDR1 and CDR2 from the germline V gene are SGHRS and YFSETQ. The CDR3 is made up of 16 amino acids. CDR3 amino acids: CASSDSGASSGNTIYF. DNA of the CDR3: TGCGCCAGCAGTGACTCCGGGGCCAGCTCTGGAAACACCATATATTTT.

V and J are TRBV2 and TRBJ1-1, with TRBD1 as a possible D gene (5 bases). The germline V and J ends were trimmed by 5 bases and 0 bases, with 7 bases remaining between them. From germline, CDR1 is SNHLY and CDR2 FYNNEI. This CDR3 contains 13 residues. CDR3 coding DNA: TGTGCCAGCAGTCGGGACGTGAACACTGAAGCTTTCTTT. Translated: CASSRDVNTEAFF.

This clone was counted once. V gene TRBV7-9 combines with J gene TRBJ2-5; 7 bases align to TRBD2. The trim removed 2 bases at V and 7 bases at J, leaving 7 bases unmatched. Germline assignment: CDR1 SEHNR and CDR2 FQNEAQ (reference sequence). This CDR3 region has 14 residues. DNA of the CDR3: TGTGCCAGCAGCTTACTGGGAGGGGACGGGACCCAGTACTTC. The encoded protein is CASSLLGGDGTQYF.

This sequence joins TRBV4-2 and TRBJ2-1, with D perhaps given as TRBD1 or TRBD2 (6 bases each). Germline lookup yields CDR1 LGHNA and CDR2 YNFKEQ. Between the trimmed V and J ends, which lost 0 bases and 0 bases, there was a span of 12 bases. The CDR3 contains 17 residues. CDR3 coding DNA: TGTGCCAGCAGCCAAGACCGGAGGGGGAGCTCCTACAATGAGCAGTTCTTC. Translated, it gives CASSQDRRGSSYNEQFF.

The chain combines TRBV6-6 with TRBJ2-2, with D unclear. The V gene's germline CDR1 is MNHNY and CDR2 SVGAGI (reference sequence). Trimming removed 7 bases from V and 0 bases from J, with 12 bases in between. The CDR3 loop spans 15 amino acids. DNA for the CDR3: TGTGCCAGCAAAAAAGATACTACGAACACCGGGGAGCTGTTTTTT. It translates to CASKKDTTNTGELFF.

This clone appeared a few times. This chain joins TRBV19 and TRBJ1-2; no clear D. The CDR3 spans 13 residues. Germline V lookup: CDR1 LNHDA, CDR2 SQIVND (reference sequence). Trimming removed 7 bases from V and 7 bases from J, with 16 bases in between. CDR3 nucleotide sequence: TGTGCCAGTACCATATCCGGCAGTCCTGGCTACACCTTC. This translates into CASTISGSPGYTF.

The chain is built from TRBV6-1 and TRBJ2-7; D possibly corresponds to TRBD2 (6 bases). The CDR3 contains 12 residues. Germline V gene sequence: CDR1 MNHNS, CDR2 SASEGT. V lost 4 bases and J lost 6, with 10 bases in between. The CDR3 bases are TGTGCCAGCAGTGGGTGGGAGGCCGAGCAGTACTTC. This gives the protein CASSGWEAEQYF.

Note on this clone: The same CDR3 can be traced to other DNA sequences in this sample. The CDR3 is CASSPDRGNEQFF. The CDR3 DNA reads as TGCGCCAGCAGCCCCGACAGAGGCAATGAGCAGTTCTTC. The chain joins TRBV5-1 to TRBJ2-1; a weak D match, TRBD1 (5 bases). Germline-derived CDR1 and CDR2 are SGHRS and YFSETQ. Deletions cut 4 bases from V and 6 bases from J, with 11 bases between. This CDR3 has 13 residues.

The chain joins TRBV30 to TRBJ1-6; D gene unclear. The CDR3 runs to 13 residues. The germline CDR1 and CDR2 sequences are GTSNPN and SVGIG (reference sequence). The CDR3 here is CGGMSSYNSPLHF. The DNA of the CDR3 is TGTGGAGGGATGAGCTCCTATAATTCACCCCTCCACTTT.

The chain joins TRBV28 to TRBJ1-5; D is unresolved. The CDR3 sequence is 14 residues long. CDR1 is MDHEN and CDR2 is SYDVKM in the germline V gene. V lost 5 bases and J 2 bases, leaving 10 bases between the germline ends. CDR3 region: CASSPGRGNQPQHF. The CDR3 DNA is TGTGCCAGCAGTCCCGGGCGTGGCAATCAGCCCCAGCATTTT. Full variable domain (rest looked up from reference TRBV28 and TRBJ1-5): DVKVTQSSRYLVKRTGEKVFLECVQDMDHENMFWYRQDPGLGLRLIYFSYDVKMKEKGDIPEGYSVSREKKERFSLILESASTNQTSMYLCASSPGRGNQPQHFGDGTRLSIL.

The V gene is TRBV5-1, the J gene TRBJ1-3; no clear D. The CDR3 extends over 14 amino acids. Germline loops: CDR1 SGHRS, CDR2 YFSETQ. V lost 1 base, J lost 9 bases, and 14 bases lay in between. The CDR3 spells CASSLSVTERTIYF. CDR3 DNA sequence: TGCGCCAGCAGCTTGTCGGTAACGGAACGCACCATATATTTT.

This CDR3 reads CASSRTGQGQVQYF. The CDR3 DNA follows: TGTGCCAGCAGCCGAACAGGACAGGGGCAAGTTCAGTACTTC. V usage is TRBV5-6 and J usage is TRBJ2-4; 9 positions agree with TRBD1. There are 14 residues in the CDR3. Germline-derived CDR1 and CDR2 are SGHDT and YYEEEE. V shed 4 bases and J 11 bases; nucleotides not matched to a gene: 10.

The V call is TRBV11-2, the J call TRBJ2-1; 7 positions match TRBD1. Looked up from germline, CDR1 is SGHAT and CDR2 is FQNNGV. V lost 8 bases, J lost 6 bases, and 13 bases stayed unmatched. The CDR3 is 15 amino acids. CDR3 loop: CASSQGDTPSNEQFF. The CDR3 nucleotides read TGTGCCAGCTCGCAGGGGGATACTCCCTCCAATGAGCAGTTCTTC.

The chain uses TRBV18 and TRBJ1-6; D gene unclear. Germline V gene lookup returns CDR1 KGHSH and CDR2 LQKENI. V lost 8 bases, J lost 7 bases, and 9 bases lay in between. The CDR3 consists of 12 residues. The DNA of the CDR3 is TGTGCCAGCAACGCGGGCAATTCACCCCTCCACTTT. This encodes CASNAGNSPLHF.

The chain has TRBV18 and TRBJ2-7; TRBD1 agrees at 7 bases. With V trimmed by 5 bases and J by 1 base, 5 bases remained unmatched. CDR1 is KGHSH and CDR2 is LQKENI in the germline V gene. The CDR3 totals 14 residues. The CDR3 is CASSAGQVSYEQYF. DNA of the CDR3: TGTGCCAGCTCAGCCGGACAGGTTTCCTACGAGCAGTACTTC.

This rearrangement joins TRBV6-6 to TRBJ2-2; D is ambiguous. Trimming removed 8 bases at V and 4 bases at J, with 8 bases between. The CDR3 contains 12 residues. The germline V gene encodes CDR1 MNHNY and CDR2 SVGAGI (reference sequence). The CDR3 here is CASHFSTGELFF. CDR3 coding DNA: TGTGCCAGCCACTTTAGCACCGGGGAGCTGTTTTTT.

V and J are TRBV30 and TRBJ2-5; D might be TRBD2 (5 bases). The better agreement between TRBJ2-7 and the DNA end casts doubt on the J call. In germline, CDR1 is GTSNPN, CDR2 SVGIG (reference sequence). This CDR3 comprises 11 residues. The CDR3 nucleotides read TGTGCCTGGAGTGTCGGGGACGAGCAGTACTTC. It is translated as CAWSVGDEQYF.

The rearrangement joins TRBV5-1 to TRBJ2-3; perhaps TRBD1 as D (6 bases). V was cut by 2 bases and J by 3 bases, with 10 bases left in between. In germline, CDR1 is SGHRS, CDR2 YFSETQ. This CDR3 region has 14 residues. The CDR3: CASSFRQATDTQYF. The CDR3 DNA is TGCGCCAGCAGCTTTCGACAGGCAACAGATACGCAGTATTTT.

The chain joins TRBV5-1 to TRBJ2-1; 8 bases match TRBD2. After removal of 2 bases from V and 6 bases from J, the junction contained 7 bases not matched to a gene. The CDR3 is 15 amino acids. The germline V gene encodes CDR1 SGHRS and CDR2 YFSETQ. CDR3 sequence: CASSLAGDHSNEQFF. DNA for the CDR3: TGCGCCAGCAGCTTAGCGGGAGACCATTCCAATGAGCAGTTCTTC.

This chain connects TRBV2 to TRBJ1-4; possible D gene TRBD1, 5 bases. This CDR3 is 16 amino acids long. The V end lost 4 bases, the J end lost 4 bases, and 16 bases lay between the germline ends. Germline V CDR1 and CDR2: SNHLY, FYNNEI. CDR3 bases: TGTGCCAGCAGTGGGGGGATTTCTCTCTTTAATGAAAAACTGTTTTTT. Protein: CASSGGISLFNEKLFF. The full variable domain, with the rest looked up from reference TRBV2 and TRBJ1-4, is EPEVTQTPSHQVTQMGQEVILRCVPISNHLYFYWYRQILGQKVEFLVSFYNNEISEKSEIFDDQFSVERPDGSNFTLKIRSTKLEDSAMYFCASSGGISLFNEKLFFGSGTQLSVL.

This sequence joins TRBV10-1 and TRBJ2-1, with 8 bases lining up with TRBD1. Germline CDR1 WNHNN, CDR2 SYGVQD (reference sequence). Trimming took 6 bases from V and 0 from J; bases not matched to a gene: 7. The CDR3 is made up of 16 amino acids. Here the CDR3 reads CASRGVDRGSYNEQFF. The CDR3 DNA follows: TGCGCCAGCAGAGGGGTCGACAGGGGCTCCTACAATGAGCAGTTCTTC.

The chain carries TRBV19 and TRBJ2-5; unclear D gene. Germline V gives CDR1 LNHDA, CDR2 SQIVND (reference sequence). The CDR3 is 13 amino acids. With 3 bases removed from V and 5 bases from J, the gap between germline ends came to 10 bases. In DNA form, the CDR3 reads TGTGCCAGTAGTATGAATCCGTTGGAGACCCAGTACTTC. It encodes CASSMNPLETQYF.

The chain has TRBV19 and TRBJ2-1; D unresolved. The CDR3 consists of 11 residues. The germline gives CDR1 LNHDA, CDR2 SQIVND (reference sequence). V was pared by 6 bases and J by 4 bases, with 4 bases between. The CDR3 coding sequence is TGTGCCAGTAGCACTTACAATGAGCAGTTCTTC. It encodes CASSTYNEQFF.

Note on this clone: The junction shows a germline mismatch at one end, possibly a read error. This chain links TRBV7-7 with TRBJ2-5; the match to TRBD2 covers 13 bases. The CDR3 runs 15 residues. CDR1 is SSHAT and CDR2 is FNYEAQ in the germline V gene (reference sequence). The CDR3 DNA follows: TGTGCTAGCAGCCTGGGACTAGCGGGGAAAGAGACCCAGTACTTC. As protein: CASSLGLAGKETQYF. The full variable domain, with the rest looked up from reference TRBV7-7 and TRBJ2-5, is GAGVSQSPRYKVTKRGQDVTLRCDPISSHATLYWYQQALGQGPEFLTYFNYEAQPDKSGLPSDRFSAERPEGSISTLTIQRTEQRDSAMYRCASSLGLAGKETQYFGPGTRLLVL.

The V gene is TRBV20-1, the J gene TRBJ2-1, with D hard to call. The germline V and J ends were trimmed by 0 bases and 9 bases, with 6 bases remaining between them. CDR3 length equals 11 residues. CDR1 is DFQATT and CDR2 is SNEGSKA in the germline V gene (reference sequence). The CDR3 bases are TGCAGTGCTAGAGATGACCCTGAGCAGTTCTTC. Residues: CSARDDPEQFF.